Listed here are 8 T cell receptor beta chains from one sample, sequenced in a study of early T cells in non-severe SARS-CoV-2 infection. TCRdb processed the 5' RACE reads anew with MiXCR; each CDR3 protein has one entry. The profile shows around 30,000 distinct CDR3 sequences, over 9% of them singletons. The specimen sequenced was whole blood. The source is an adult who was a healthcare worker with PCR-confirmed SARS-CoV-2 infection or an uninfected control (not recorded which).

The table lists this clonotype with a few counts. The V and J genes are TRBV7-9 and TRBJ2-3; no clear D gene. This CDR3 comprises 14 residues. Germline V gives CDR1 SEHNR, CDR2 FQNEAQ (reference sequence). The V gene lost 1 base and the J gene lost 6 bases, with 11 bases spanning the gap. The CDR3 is CASSLGSTADTQYF. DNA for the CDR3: TGTGCCAGCAGCTTAGGGAGCACGGCCGATACGCAGTATTTT. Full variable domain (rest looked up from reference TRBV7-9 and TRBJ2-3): DTGVSQNPRHKITKRGQNVTFRCDPISEHNRLYWYRQTLGQGPEFLTYFQNEAQLEKSRLLSDRFSAERPKGSFSTLEIQRTEQGDSAMYLCASSLGSTADTQYFGPGTRLTVL.

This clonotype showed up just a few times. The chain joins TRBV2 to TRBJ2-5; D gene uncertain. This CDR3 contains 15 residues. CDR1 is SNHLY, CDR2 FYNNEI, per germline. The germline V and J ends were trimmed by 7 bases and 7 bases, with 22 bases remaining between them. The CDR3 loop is CASKNAATSTWTQYF. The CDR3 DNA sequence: TGTGCCAGCAAGAATGCAGCCACTTCCACATGGACCCAGTACTTC.

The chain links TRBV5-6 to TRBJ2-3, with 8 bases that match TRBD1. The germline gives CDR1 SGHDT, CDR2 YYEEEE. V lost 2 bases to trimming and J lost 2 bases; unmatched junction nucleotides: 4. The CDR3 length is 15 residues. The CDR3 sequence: CASSFGTGDTDTQYF. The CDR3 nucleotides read TGTGCCAGCAGCTTTGGGACAGGTGACACAGATACGCAGTATTTT.

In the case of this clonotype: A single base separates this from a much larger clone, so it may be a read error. The CDR3 DNA sequence: TGCGCCAGCAGTGAGTCGGGCCAGGAGTACATTCAGTACTTC. It specifies CASSESGQEYIQYF. The V call is TRBV10-1, the J call TRBJ2-4; D is unresolved. Germline CDR1 reads WNHNN; CDR2 reads SYGVQD (reference sequence). V dropped 0 bases and J dropped 8 bases, with 11 bases sitting between them. This CDR3 contains 14 residues.

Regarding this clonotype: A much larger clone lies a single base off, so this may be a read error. This CDR3 reads CASSLSISGANVPTF. The CDR3 DNA reads as TGTGCCAGCAGTTTAAGTATCTCTGGGGCCAACGTCCCGACTTTC. The chain recombines TRBV27 with TRBJ2-6; possible D gene TRBD1, 5 bases. This CDR3 is 15 amino acids long. The germline V gene encodes CDR1 MNHEY and CDR2 SMNVEV (reference sequence). Supplemented by reference TRBV27 and TRBJ2-6, the full variable domain reads EAQVTQNPRYLITVTGKKLTVTCSQNMNHEYMSWYRQDPGLGLRQIYYSMNVEVTDKGDVPEGYKVSRKEKRNFPLILESPSPNQTSLYFCASSLSISGANVPTFGAGSRLTVL.

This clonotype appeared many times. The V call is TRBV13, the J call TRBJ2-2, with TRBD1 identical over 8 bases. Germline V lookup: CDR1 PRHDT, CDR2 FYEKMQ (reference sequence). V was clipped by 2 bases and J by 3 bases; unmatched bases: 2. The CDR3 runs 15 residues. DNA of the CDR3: TGTGCCAGCAGCTTACAGGGGGCCTACACCGGGGAGCTGTTTTTT. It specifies CASSLQGAYTGELFF.

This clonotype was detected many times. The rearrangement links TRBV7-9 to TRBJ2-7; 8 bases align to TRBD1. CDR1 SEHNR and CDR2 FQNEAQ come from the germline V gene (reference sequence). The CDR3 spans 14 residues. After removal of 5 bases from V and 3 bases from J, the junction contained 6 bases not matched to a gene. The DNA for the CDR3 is TGTGCCAGCAGCCGCGGGACAGGCGACTACGAGCAGTACTTC. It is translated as CASSRGTGDYEQYF.

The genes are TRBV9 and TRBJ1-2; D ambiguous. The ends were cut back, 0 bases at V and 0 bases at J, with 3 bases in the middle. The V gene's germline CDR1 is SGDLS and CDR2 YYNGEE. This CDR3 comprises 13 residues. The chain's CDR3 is CASSVDPNYGYTF. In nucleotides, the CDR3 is TGTGCCAGCAGCGTAGACCCTAACTATGGCTACACCTTC. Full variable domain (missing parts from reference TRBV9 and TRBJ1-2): DSGVTQTPKHLITATGQRVTLRCSPRSGDLSVYWYQQSLDQGLQFLIQYYNGEERAKGNILERFSAQQFPDLHSELNLSSLELGDSALYFCASSVDPNYGYTFGSGTRLTVV.